This TCR beta chain is from a study of blood T cell repertoires in COVID-19. Per germline, CDR1 MNHEY and CDR2 SVGAGI. V lost 6 bases and J lost 1; bases outside the gene matches: 1. The CDR3 has 15 residues. This table comes from immunoSEQ multiplex PCR, and its TCRdb copy is limited to in-frame clones, with some not included. The data hold 110,000 or so clones, with about 85% observed a single time. Sample: peripheral blood. V is TRBV6-5 and J is TRBJ2-3; 13 bases fit TRBD2. The TCR sequence derives from a man in his 60s with acute or convalescent COVID-19. The CDR3 DNA reads as TGTGCCAGCAGCGGGACTAGCGGGGGCACAGATACGCAGTATTTT. Protein sequence: CASSGTSGGTDTQYF.